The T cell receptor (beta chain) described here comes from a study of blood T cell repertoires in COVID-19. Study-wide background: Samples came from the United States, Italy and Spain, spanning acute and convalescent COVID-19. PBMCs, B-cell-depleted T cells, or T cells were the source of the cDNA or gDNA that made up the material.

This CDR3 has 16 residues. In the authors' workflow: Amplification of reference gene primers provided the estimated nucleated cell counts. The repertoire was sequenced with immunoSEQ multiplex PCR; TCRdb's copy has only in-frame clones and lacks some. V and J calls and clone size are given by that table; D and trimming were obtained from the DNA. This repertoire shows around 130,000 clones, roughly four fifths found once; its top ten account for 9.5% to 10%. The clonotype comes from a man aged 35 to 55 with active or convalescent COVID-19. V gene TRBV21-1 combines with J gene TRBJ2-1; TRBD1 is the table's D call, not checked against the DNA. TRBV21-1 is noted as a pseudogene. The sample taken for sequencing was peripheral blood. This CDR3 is CASSNPGTGGSNEQFF. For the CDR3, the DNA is TGTGCCAGCAGCAATCCAGGGACAGGGGGGTCGAATGAGCAGTTCTTC.